This T cell receptor beta chain emerged from a study of cytomegalovirus exposure and HLA in healthy donors. Study-wide context: An earlier analysis identified approximately 120 million unique TCR beta sequences in approximately 190 million T cells. Study observations and caveats: Most subjects' HLA-A and HLA-B alleles were reportedly predicted from TCR beta sequences. A later analysis showed that HLA-associated TCR beta chains had undergone more clonal expansion than equally common others.

As to this clone: Its matching antigen is unknown.

Germline V lookup: CDR1 SEHNR, CDR2 FQNEAQ (reference sequence). V lost 1 base and J lost 10; bases outside the gene matches: 4. The CDR3 loop spans 14 amino acids. The PCR employed 60 Vbeta primers together with 13 Jbeta primers. Measured with immunoSEQ multiplex PCR; TCRdb has only the in-frame clones, and not every one. Among around 150,000 clones listed, approximately 79% were seen once. The rearrangement uses TRBV7-9 and TRBJ1-6, with TRBD1 matching 7 bases. The sample comprised PBMCs. The receptor comes from a man aged 50-60 years in good health and CMV-seropositive. The CDR3 coding sequence is TGTGCCAGCAGCTTAGTTCAGGGGGGCTCACCCCTCCACTTT. This translates into CASSLVQGGSPLHF.